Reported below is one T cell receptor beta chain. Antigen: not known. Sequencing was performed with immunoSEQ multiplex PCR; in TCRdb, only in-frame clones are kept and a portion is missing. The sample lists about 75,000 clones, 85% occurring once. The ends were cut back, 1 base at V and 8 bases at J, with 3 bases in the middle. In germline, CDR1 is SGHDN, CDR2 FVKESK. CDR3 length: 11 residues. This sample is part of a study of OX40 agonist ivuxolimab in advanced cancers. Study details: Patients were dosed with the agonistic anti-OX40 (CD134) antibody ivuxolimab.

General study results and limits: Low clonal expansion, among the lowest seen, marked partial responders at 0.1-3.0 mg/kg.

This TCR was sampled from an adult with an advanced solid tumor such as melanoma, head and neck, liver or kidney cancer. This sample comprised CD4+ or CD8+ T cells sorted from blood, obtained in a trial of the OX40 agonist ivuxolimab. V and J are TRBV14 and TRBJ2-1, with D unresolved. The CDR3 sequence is CASSQVYEQFF. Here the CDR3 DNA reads TGTGCCAGCAGCCAAGTATATGAGCAGTTCTTC.